This T cell receptor (beta chain) comes out of a study of T cell responses to AZD1222 COVID-19 vaccine (dated by TCRdb to about 2021). Regarding the research as a whole: A total of around 240 trial participants underwent TCR sequencing, of whom about 200 had received two doses of AZD1222 and 26 had received two doses of the MenACWY control vaccine. Trial participants were enrolled into age subgroups of 18-55, 56-69 and 70-plus years, which contained 148, 28 and 57 TCR-sequenced participants, respectively.

Taken from the germline V gene, the CDR1 and CDR2 loops are SGHTA and FQGNSA. V loses 4 bases of germline sequence and J loses 3 bases, and the interval between the two ends is 12 bases. Including the terminal cysteine and phenylalanine, the CDR3 comprises 14 residues. CDR3 DNA is the only sequence kept; it has 42 bases, read in frame from the first base. The study at large found these results: Spike-specific TCR breadth and depth rose significantly after two AZD1222 doses compared with day 0 and with MenACWY recipients. Participants were mostly white British and included more females than males, and it was suggested by the authors that clonal diversity may have been underestimated. Reportedly, almost half of the unique spike-specific TCRs recognized epitopes lying outside the regions that are mutated in the B.1.351 and B.1.1.7 variants. In the small 56-69-year group, the increase in depth fell short of significance, most likely because of low power. The vaccine-associated CD4 TCRs covered the entire spike protein, and the dominant responses fell in regions 160-218 and 743-854. Conclusions about previously exposed vaccinees were limited because only a handful of AZD1222 recipients were SARS-CoV-2 seropositive at baseline. Because no samples from the day 14 peak response were available, repertoires could be characterized only after the peak T cell response.

Comments on this clone: The clone's antigen remains unknown. No base quality values were provided; no much bigger clone lies one nucleotide off.

The CDR3 regions of human TCRbeta chains were subjected to immunosequencing. As for the authors' bioinformatics: TCRs in the repertoires were compared against a reference library of SARS-CoV-2-specific TCRs that had been generated with the MIRA antigen-specificity platform. Breadth was defined as the fraction of unique TCRs that were SARS-CoV-2-associated, and depth was defined as the fraction of total T cells that were SARS-CoV-2-associated. Using the MIRA data, each spike-specific TCR was mapped to the spike region that the TCR reacts to and placed in a CD4 or CD8 class. Log10-transformed breadth and depth values were compared by one-way ANOVA with Sidak's multiple comparisons tests. Drawn from immuneACCESS, this table holds only the in-frame rearrangements with V and J called that TCRdb kept. Clones are partly lost; checked studies trace under half to an unresolved V gene and leave the rest unexplained. V and J calls plus clone size are reproduced from that table; the DNA served to infer D and trimming. The sample table holds 75,000 to 85,000 clones, of which 90% were seen once. 1.3% to 1.5% of the sample lies in the top ten.

The sample's time point label is to be understood as: about 28 days (+/-7) after the second vaccine dose. AZD1222 recipients whose second dose came at about 4 weeks and those whose second dose came at about 12 weeks were combined into one group, since spike-specific TCR depth and breadth did not differ between the two schedules. Samples from vaccinated people were obtained from the UK trials COV001 and COV002, which included a single-blind randomized controlled phase 2/3 trial of AZD1222 (ChAdOx1 nCoV-19) in healthy adults. For TCRbeta chain sequencing, PBMC samples from trial participants were taken at day 0 and at day 28 after the second dose.

This receptor was taken from an adult who received the AZD1222 COVID-19 vaccine. Sequencing was performed on peripheral blood, taken 28 days after the second AZD1222 dose. The rearrangement combines TRBV7-2 with TRBJ2-5; 6 matching bases give a weak D call of TRBD1. The CDR3 reads CASSSGQPKETQYF. In nucleotides, the sequence is TGTGCCAGCAGCTCAGGACAGCCCAAAGAGACCCAGTACTTC. The full variable domain, completed from the reference TRBV7-2 and TRBJ2-5 proteins outside the CDR3, reads GAGVSQSPSNKVTEKGKDVELRCDPISGHTALYWYRQSLGQGLEFLIYFQGNSAPDKSGLPSDRFSAERTGGSVSTLTIQRTQQEDSAVYLCASSSGQPKETQYFGPGTRLLVL.